The rows below give T cell receptor beta chains drawn from one sample of a study of cytomegalovirus exposure and HLA in healthy donors. Only in-frame clones appear in the TCRdb table, and some are missing; sequencing was by immunoSEQ multiplex PCR. The sample has tens of thousands of clones. Sequencing was done on a sample of PBMCs. Receptors were obtained from a woman aged 60-75 years in good health and CMV-seropositive. Each CDR3 is given with its conserved first and last residue. The D gene is left open where the match is weak.

V gene: TRBV5-8
J gene: TRBJ2-5
D gene: .
CDR3 length: 16
CDR3 protein: CASSLLRASSGETQYF
CDR3 DNA: TGTGCCAGCAGCTTGCTCCGGGCCAGCTCAGGGGAGACCCAGTACTTC

V gene: TRBV6-5
J gene: TRBJ1-6
D gene: .
CDR3 length: 15
CDR3 protein: CASSYSRSTASPLHF
CDR3 DNA: TGTGCCAGCAGTTACTCGAGAAGTACGGCTAGCCCCCTCCACTTT

V gene: TRBV9
J gene: TRBJ2-3
D gene: TRBD2
CDR3 length: 15
CDR3 protein: CASSGRGAGTDTQYF
CDR3 DNA: TGTGCCAGCAGCGGGCGGGGGGCCGGCACAGATACGCAGTATTTT

V gene: TRBV4-1
J gene: TRBJ2-1
D gene: .
CDR3 length: 14
CDR3 protein: CASSQLGILDEQFF
CDR3 DNA: TGCGCCAGCAGCCAGCTCGGGATTCTCGATGAGCAGTTCTTC

V gene: TRBV5-6
J gene: TRBJ1-6
D gene: TRBD1
CDR3 length: 16
CDR3 protein: CASSGIGDSLNSPLHF
CDR3 DNA: TGTGCCAGCAGCGGGATCGGGGACAGCCTTAATTCACCCCTCCACTTT

V gene: TRBV5-1
J gene: TRBJ2-7
D gene: TRBD1
CDR3 length: 15
CDR3 protein: CASRAGTGGLGEQYF
CDR3 DNA: TGCGCCAGCAGGGCCGGGACAGGGGGTCTGGGGGAGCAGTACTTC

V gene: TRBV13
J gene: TRBJ2-7
D gene: TRBD1
CDR3 length: 15
CDR3 protein: CASSLIPRGSHEQYF
CDR3 DNA: TGTGCCAGCAGCTTAATCCCCAGGGGGTCCCACGAGCAGTACTTC

V gene: TRBV6-5
J gene: TRBJ1-6
D gene: TRBD1
CDR3 length: 13
CDR3 protein: CASRGQGNSPLHF
CDR3 DNA: TGTGCCAGCAGGGGACAGGGTAACTCACCCCTCCACTTT

V gene: TRBV7-9
J gene: TRBJ2-7
D gene: .
CDR3 length: 12
CDR3 protein: CASSRERTEQYF
CDR3 DNA: TGTGCCAGCAGCCGGGAGAGAACCGAGCAGTACTTC

V gene: TRBV6-1
J gene: TRBJ1-2
D gene: .
CDR3 length: 12
CDR3 protein: CASSERGLGYTF
CDR3 DNA: TGTGCCAGCAGCGAGCGGGGGCTAGGCTACACCTTC

V gene: TRBV4-2
J gene: TRBJ2-7
D gene: TRBD2
CDR3 length: 21
CDR3 protein: CASSQARLGSSGGLSAYEQYF
CDR3 DNA: TGTGCCAGCAGCCAAGCGCGACTAGGGTCTAGCGGGGGCCTGAGCGCCTACGAGCAGTACTTC

V gene: TRBV18
J gene: TRBJ1-2
D gene: .
CDR3 length: 17
CDR3 protein: CASSPPGLGGVSYGYTF
CDR3 DNA: TGTGCCAGCTCACCACCAGGACTTGGGGGCGTTTCCTATGGCTACACCTTC

V gene: TRBV6-5
J gene: TRBJ2-7
D gene: TRBD1
CDR3 length: 15
CDR3 protein: CASTYGQGTLGEQYF
CDR3 DNA: TGTGCCAGCACTTACGGACAGGGGACCTTAGGAGAGCAGTACTTC

V gene: TRBV7-7
J gene: TRBJ2-1
D gene: .
CDR3 length: 14
CDR3 protein: CASSLGLDTDEQFF
CDR3 DNA: TGTGCTAGCAGCTTAGGACTGGATACGGATGAGCAGTTCTTC

V gene: TRBV23-1
J gene: TRBJ1-1
D gene: .
CDR3 length: 16
CDR3 protein: CASSQSPPGWNTEAFF
CDR3 DNA: TGCGCCAGCAGTCAATCGCCCCCGGGTTGGAACACTGAAGCTTTCTTT

V gene: TRBV19
J gene: TRBJ2-5
D gene: TRBD1
CDR3 length: 13
CDR3 protein: CASSPQGRETQYF
CDR3 DNA: TGTGCCAGTAGTCCACAGGGGCGGGAGACCCAGTACTTC

V gene: TRBV5-6
J gene: TRBJ1-2
D gene: .
CDR3 length: 11
CDR3 protein: CASSLGAGYTF
CDR3 DNA: TGTGCCAGCAGCTTGGGGGCTGGCTACACCTTC

V gene: TRBV4-3
J gene: TRBJ2-7
D gene: .
CDR3 length: 14
CDR3 protein: CASSQDRGTYEQYF
CDR3 DNA: TGCGCCAGCAGCCAAGACAGGGGAACCTACGAGCAGTACTTC

V gene: TRBV18
J gene: TRBJ1-2
D gene: TRBD1
CDR3 length: 13
CDR3 protein: CASSQGQDYGYTF
CDR3 DNA: TGTGCCAGCTCCCAGGGACAGGACTATGGCTACACCTTC

V gene: TRBV19
J gene: TRBJ1-1
D gene: .
CDR3 length: 14
CDR3 protein: CASSTGGVNTEAFF
CDR3 DNA: TGTGCCAGTAGTACCGGGGGGGTGAACACTGAAGCTTTCTTT

V gene: TRBV5-1
J gene: TRBJ2-1
D gene: TRBD1
CDR3 length: 16
CDR3 protein: CASSLPRTGATNEQFF
CDR3 DNA: TGCGCCAGCAGCTTGCCCCGGACAGGGGCAACCAATGAGCAGTTCTTC

V gene: TRBV5-4
J gene: TRBJ1-1
D gene: .
CDR3 length: 13
CDR3 protein: CASSMTVNTEAFF
CDR3 DNA: TGTGCCAGCAGCATGACAGTGAACACTGAAGCTTTCTTT

V gene: TRBV18
J gene: TRBJ2-3
D gene: .
CDR3 length: 15
CDR3 protein: CASSGWGMGADTQYF
CDR3 DNA: TGTGCCAGCTCCGGTTGGGGTATGGGAGCAGATACGCAGTATTTT

V gene: TRBV7-9
J gene: TRBJ2-7
D gene: TRBD1
CDR3 length: 13
CDR3 protein: CASSPNRGNEQYF
CDR3 DNA: TGTGCCAGCAGCCCCAACAGGGGAAACGAGCAGTACTTC

V gene: TRBV10-1
J gene: TRBJ2-5
D gene: .
CDR3 length: 15
CDR3 protein: CASSEGGGDRETQYF
CDR3 DNA: TGCGCCAGCAGTGAAGGCGGGGGCGACCGGGAGACCCAGTACTTC

V gene: TRBV5-6
J gene: TRBJ2-3
D gene: .
CDR3 length: 11
CDR3 protein: CASSFLDTQYF
CDR3 DNA: TGTGCCAGCAGCTTCTTAGATACGCAGTATTTT

V gene: TRBV9
J gene: TRBJ1-5
D gene: .
CDR3 length: 15
CDR3 protein: CASSVGGGGNQPQHF
CDR3 DNA: TGTGCCAGCAGCGTAGGGGGAGGCGGGAATCAGCCCCAGCATTTT

V gene: TRBV18
J gene: TRBJ1-5
D gene: .
CDR3 length: 16
CDR3 protein: CASSPLEQGRNQPQHF
CDR3 DNA: TGTGCCAGCTCACCACTTGAACAGGGTAGGAATCAGCCCCAGCATTTT

V gene: TRBV6-1
J gene: TRBJ1-3
D gene: .
CDR3 length: 14
CDR3 protein: CASTSEPRRGTIYF
CDR3 DNA: TGTGCCAGCACCTCGGAGCCCCGACGGGGCACCATATATTTT

V gene: TRBV6-5
J gene: TRBJ2-3
D gene: .
CDR3 length: 13
CDR3 protein: CASKGQGGDTQYF
CDR3 DNA: TGTGCCAGCAAAGGGCAGGGCGGCGATACGCAGTATTTT

V gene: TRBV14
J gene: TRBJ2-3
D gene: TRBD1
CDR3 length: 15
CDR3 protein: CASSRLTGGTDTQYF
CDR3 DNA: TGTGCCAGCAGCCGCCTGACAGGGGGCACAGATACGCAGTATTTT

V gene: TRBV7-7
J gene: TRBJ1-1
D gene: .
CDR3 length: 13
CDR3 protein: CASSLEISTEAFF
CDR3 DNA: TGTGCTAGCAGCTTAGAAATTAGCACTGAAGCTTTCTTT